This TCR beta chain was sequenced during a study of post-analysis software for immune sequencing data. Across the study: The patients showed relapsing-remitting, secondary progressive and progressive-relapsing multiple sclerosis courses.

The CDR3 has 15 residues. The V gene's germline CDR1 is LGHNA and CDR2 YNFKEQ. Trimming shortened V by 0 bases and J by 2 bases, and 9 bases separated the two germline ends. Unique molecular identifiers were carried by the TCR beta cDNA libraries. Each batch of about 0.95 to 10 million T cells produced around 460,000 cDNA molecules. From the PCR reads, TCRdb called clonotypes with MiXCR, one entry per CDR3 protein. The data hold about 620,000 distinct CDR3 sequences, with roughly 40% observed a single time. Study results and caveats: Comparison with controls showed significantly lower normalized Chao1 diversity in multiple sclerosis patients. Several TRBV segments occurring more often in patients than controls included TRBV5-6, TRBV5-1 and TRBV20-1.

In this sample, this clonotype turned up once. Its antigen is still unknown. This sequence joins TRBV4-2 and TRBJ2-3, with D possibly TRBD2 on 5 matching bases. Sequences were obtained from blood. This receptor was taken from a girl aged 10-17 years with multiple sclerosis. This chain's CDR3 is CASSQDRTPTDTQYF. CDR3 nucleotide sequence: TGTGCCAGCAGCCAAGATCGGACTCCCACAGATACGCAGTATTTT.